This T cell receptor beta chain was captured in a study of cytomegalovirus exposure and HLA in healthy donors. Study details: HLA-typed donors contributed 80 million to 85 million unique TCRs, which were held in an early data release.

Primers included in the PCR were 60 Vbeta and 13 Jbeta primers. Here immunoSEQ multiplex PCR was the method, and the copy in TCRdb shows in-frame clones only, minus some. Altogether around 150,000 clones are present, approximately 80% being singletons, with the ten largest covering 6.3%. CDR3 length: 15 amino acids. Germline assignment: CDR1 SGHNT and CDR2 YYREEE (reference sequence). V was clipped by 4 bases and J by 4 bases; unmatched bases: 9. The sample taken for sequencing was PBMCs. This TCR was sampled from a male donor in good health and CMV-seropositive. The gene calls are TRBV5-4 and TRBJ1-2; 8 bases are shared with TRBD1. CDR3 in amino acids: CASSPAGQGAYGYTF. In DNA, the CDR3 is TGTGCCAGCAGCCCGGCGGGGCAGGGGGCCTATGGCTACACCTTC.